This T cell receptor beta chain was recorded in a study of cytomegalovirus exposure and HLA in healthy donors. General study findings and limits: HLA-A and HLA-B allele assignments for most subjects were reportedly predicted accurately using TCR beta sequences. Follow-up analysis later connected one missense variant in DCLRE1C with trimming of TCR beta V- and J-genes.

The germline CDR1 and CDR2 sequences are GTSNPN and SVGIG (reference sequence). The V gene lost 4 bases and the J gene lost 4 bases, with 14 bases spanning the gap. The CDR3 consists of 13 residues. Concerning this clone: Its antigen is not identified.

Vbeta (60) and Jbeta (13) primers were used in the PCR. TCRdb's copy holds only in-frame clones and misses some; the assay was immunoSEQ multiplex PCR. The sample yields roughly 99,000 clones, around 76% seen once. The rearrangement uses TRBV30 and TRBJ2-7; the D gene is possibly TRBD2 (7 bases). This TCR was recovered from a man aged 30 to 39 in good health and CMV-seropositive. Sequencing was performed on PBMCs. Written as DNA, the CDR3 is TGTGCCTGGATTGGGAGGGGGTCTTACGAGCAGTACTTC. Protein sequence: CAWIGRGSYEQYF.